Presented here are 29 T cell receptor beta chains from one specimen sequenced in a study of cytomegalovirus exposure and HLA in healthy donors. Primers included in the PCR were 60 Vbeta and 13 Jbeta primers. Using immunoSEQ multiplex PCR, the repertoire was profiled, and TCRdb retains in-frame clones only, with some absent. The sample holds 95,000 to 150,000 clones, around 75% seen once. What was sequenced was PBMCs. These receptors were obtained from a woman aged 45-65 years in good health and CMV-seropositive.

The chain links TRBV18 to TRBJ2-2, with TRBD2 matching 7 bases. The CDR3 runs 14 residues. The germline V gene encodes CDR1 KGHSH and CDR2 LQKENI. J lost 3 bases, V lost 6 bases, and 4 bases had no gene match. CDR3 sequence reads: CASSPGRDTGELFF. The CDR3 DNA is TGTGCCAGCTCTCCAGGGAGGGACACCGGGGAGCTGTTTTTT.

V usage is TRBV21-1 and J usage is TRBJ2-3; the listed D gene, TRBD2, was not tested against the DNA. TRBV21-1 is given as a pseudogene. The CDR3 covers 17 residues. The CDR3 sequence: CASSKRLAGGMADTQYF. The DNA of the CDR3 is TGTGCCAGCAGCAAGAGACTAGCGGGGGGCATGGCAGATACGCAGTATTTT.

The rearrangement links TRBV11-2 to TRBJ2-7; D perhaps matches TRBD2 (6 bases). CDR1 is SGHAT and CDR2 is FQNNGV in the germline V gene. There are 14 residues in the CDR3. V was pared by 3 bases and J by 3 bases, with 12 bases between. DNA for the CDR3: TGTGCCAGCAGCTTGGAGGGCGGTGGCTACGAGCAGTACTTC. Translation gives CASSLEGGGYEQYF.

The chain recombines TRBV27 with TRBJ1-1; TRBD1 might be the D (5 bases). Germline loops: CDR1 MNHEY, CDR2 SMNVEV (reference sequence). Trimming shortened V by 2 bases and J by 1 base, and 14 bases separated the two germline ends. This CDR3 comprises 16 residues. CDR3 bases: TGTGCCAGCAGTTTACCCGGGGGGGGGAAGAACACTGAAGCTTTCTTT. This translates into CASSLPGGGKNTEAFF.

This chain links TRBV15 with TRBJ2-3; D may be TRBD1 (5 bases). The V end was cut by 1 base, the J end by 3 bases, with 11 bases between. In germline, CDR1 is LNHNV, CDR2 YYDKDF (reference sequence). This CDR3 has 15 residues. The CDR3 loop reads CATSRVGVRTDTQYF. The DNA for the CDR3 is TGTGCCACCAGCAGAGTAGGGGTTAGGACAGATACGCAGTATTTT.

In this sample, this clone turned up once. This chain uses TRBV9 with TRBJ2-1, with TRBD1 identical over 7 bases. The CDR3 contains 12 residues. Germline loops: CDR1 SGDLS, CDR2 YYNGEE. J lost 11 bases, V lost 3 bases, and 5 bases had no gene match. The CDR3 sequence is CASSDGTAKQFF. CDR3 in DNA: TGTGCCAGCAGCGATGGGACAGCGAAGCAGTTCTTC.

This chain joins TRBV27 and TRBJ2-7; D perhaps matches TRBD1 (6 bases). V was cut by 5 bases and J by 4 bases, with 24 bases left in between. This CDR3 region has 17 residues. Germline-derived CDR1 and CDR2 are MNHEY and SMNVEV (reference sequence). Here the CDR3 DNA reads TGTGCCAGCAGTGAGGCCCACAGGGATTTGGACCCATACGAGCAGTACTTC. Its translation is CASSEAHRDLDPYEQYF.

The J gene is TRBJ2-2, the V gene TRBV9; a possible D gene is TRBD2 (6 bases). The V gene lost 4 bases and the J gene lost 5 bases, with 15 bases spanning the gap. The CDR3 covers 15 residues. Germline V gene sequence: CDR1 SGDLS, CDR2 YYNGEE. In nucleotides, the CDR3 is TGTGCCAGCAGCTCTCGGACGGGAGAGACCGGGGAGCTGTTTTTT. As protein: CASSSRTGETGELFF.

This chain joins TRBV12-5 and TRBJ1-3, with D maybe TRBD1 (6 bases). The CDR3 length is 14 residues. Between the trimmed V and J ends, which lost 4 bases and 3 bases, there was a span of 10 bases. Looked up from germline, CDR1 is LGHNT and CDR2 is FRNRAP. DNA of the CDR3: TGTGCTAGTGGTTCGGGACACGGTGGAAACACCATATATTTT. Its protein is CASGSGHGGNTIYF. Filled out from reference TRBV12-5 and TRBJ1-3, the complete variable domain reads DARVTQTPRHKVTEMGQEVTMRCQPILGHNTVFWYRQTMMQGLELLAYFRNRAPLDDSGMPKDRFSAEMPDATLATLKIQPSEPRDSAVYFCASGSGHGGNTIYFGEGSWLTVV.

This chain joins TRBV5-4 and TRBJ2-1; TRBD2 might be the D (6 bases). Germline values: CDR1 SGHNT, CDR2 YYREEE (reference sequence). This CDR3 has 13 amino acids. V was clipped by 4 bases and J by 13 bases, with 18 bases between them. Here the CDR3 DNA reads TGTGCCAGCAGCCCCAGACTGGAGGGAGAACAGTTCTTC. Protein: CASSPRLEGEQFF.

The rearrangement uses TRBV9 and TRBJ2-5; TRBD2 might be the D (5 bases). CDR3 length: 14 residues. The germline V and J ends were trimmed by 4 bases and 1 base, with 11 bases remaining between them. The germline V gene has CDR1 SGDLS and CDR2 YYNGEE. The CDR3 region is CASSPLAFQETQYF. The CDR3 DNA sequence: TGTGCCAGCAGCCCCCTAGCTTTCCAAGAGACCCAGTACTTC.

The V and J genes are TRBV7-3 and TRBJ2-2, with D possibly TRBD1 on 6 matching bases. Germline V gene sequence: CDR1 SGHTA, CDR2 FQGTGA. V was pared by 4 bases and J by 5 bases, with 20 bases between. The CDR3 covers 17 residues. CDR3 in amino acids: CASSSVSGARGTGELFF. In DNA form, the CDR3 reads TGTGCCAGCAGCTCCGTATCAGGGGCACGAGGAACCGGGGAGCTGTTTTTT.

This clone has only a few counts. The chain uses TRBV7-2 and TRBJ2-1; 10 bases align to TRBD2. The CDR3 covers 16 residues. The V segment lost 5 bases and the J segment 7 bases; nucleotides outside the gene matches: 11. CDR1 SGHTA and CDR2 FQGNSA come from the germline V gene. The CDR3 sequence is CASSPGSGRAYNEQFF. The CDR3 nucleotides are TGTGCCAGCAGCCCGGGCAGCGGGAGGGCTTATAATGAGCAGTTCTTC. Based on the CDR3 plus reference TRBV7-2 and TRBJ2-1, the full variable domain is GAGVSQSPSNKVTEKGKDVELRCDPISGHTALYWYRQSLGQGLEFLIYFQGNSAPDKSGLPSDRFSAERTGGSVSTLTIQRTQQEDSAVYLCASSPGSGRAYNEQFFGPGTRLTVL.

The J gene is TRBJ1-5, the V gene TRBV28; no clear D. Trimming pared 8 bases from V and 6 bases from J, leaving 26 bases between. The germline V gene has CDR1 MDHEN and CDR2 SYDVKM. The CDR3 is made up of 17 amino acids. The CDR3 DNA is TGTGCCAGCCGGGAGAGAGGATTCCGGGATACAACTCAGCCCCAGCATTTT. It is translated as CASRERGFRDTTQPQHF.

The chain joins TRBV7-2 to TRBJ2-3; perhaps TRBD2 as D (7 bases). V lost 5 bases and J 3 bases, leaving 15 bases between the germline ends. Germline loops: CDR1 SGHTA, CDR2 FQGNSA. The CDR3 is made up of 15 amino acids. CDR3 loop: CASSLWGGATDTQYF. The DNA for the CDR3 is TGTGCCAGCAGCCTCTGGGGGGGGGCTACAGATACGCAGTATTTT.

The V gene is TRBV30, the J gene TRBJ1-6; TRBD1 matches at 7 bases. Trimming cost V 2 bases and J 7 bases; bases outside gene matches: 8. The CDR3 sequence is 15 residues long. From germline, CDR1 is GTSNPN and CDR2 SVGIG (reference sequence). The CDR3 protein is CAWSPPNRGNSPLHF. CDR3 nucleotides: TGTGCCTGGAGTCCCCCGAACAGGGGAAATTCACCCCTCCACTTT.

The chain links TRBV5-1 to TRBJ1-1; D not certain. Trimming removed 5 bases from V and 0 bases from J, with 20 bases in between. Germline assignment: CDR1 SGHRS and CDR2 YFSETQ. The CDR3 consists of 17 residues. CDR3 loop: CASSQQPRGAVNTEAFF. CDR3 nucleotide sequence: TGCGCCAGCAGTCAACAACCGCGGGGAGCGGTGAACACTGAAGCTTTCTTT. The whole variable domain, remainder taken from reference TRBV5-1 and TRBJ1-1, is KAGVTQTPRYLIKTRGQQVTLSCSPISGHRSVSWYQQTPGQGLQFLFEYFSETQRNKGNFPGRFSGRQFSNSRSEMNVSTLELGDSALYLCASSQQPRGAVNTEAFFGQGTRLTVV.

The chain carries TRBV4-3 and TRBJ2-2, with D perhaps matching TRBD2 (6 bases). Germline CDR1 is LGHNA and CDR2 is YSLEER. The CDR3 loop spans 15 amino acids. Trimming cost V 1 base and J 6 bases, with 12 bases left between them. The CDR3 bases are TGCGCCAGCAGCCAAGCCCGGAGGGCCTCCGGGGAGCTGTTTTTT. The encoded protein is CASSQARRASGELFF.

This chain uses TRBV4-3 with TRBJ2-3; 8 nucleotides agree with TRBD2. In germline, CDR1 is LGHNA, CDR2 YSLEER. Trimming cost V 4 bases and J 2 bases; bases outside gene matches: 5. The CDR3 loop spans 15 amino acids. The CDR3 coding sequence is TGCGCCAGCAGCCTAATAGCGGGGAACACAGATACGCAGTATTTT. It is translated as CASSLIAGNTDTQYF.

CDR3 sequence: CAWSVPTGGREKLFF. The CDR3 DNA is TGTGCCTGGAGTGTACCGACAGGGGGACGGGAAAAACTGTTTTTT. V is TRBV30 and J is TRBJ1-4; 9 nucleotides align to TRBD1. This CDR3 contains 15 residues. J lost 8 bases, V lost 0 bases, and 7 bases had no gene match. Germline V gene lookup returns CDR1 GTSNPN and CDR2 SVGIG (reference sequence).

V and J are TRBV7-8 and TRBJ2-1; D is perhaps TRBD2 (5 bases). Between the trimmed V and J ends, which lost 1 base and 0 bases, there was a span of 10 bases. This CDR3 has 16 amino acids. Germline V gene data show CDR1 as SGHVS and CDR2 as FQNEAQ. The CDR3 protein is CASSLVASRSYNEQFF. CDR3 coding DNA: TGTGCCAGCAGCTTAGTTGCTAGCCGCTCCTACAATGAGCAGTTCTTC.

The rearrangement links TRBV10-3 to TRBJ1-2; the D gene is possibly TRBD1 (6 bases). Trimming pared 3 bases from V and 5 bases from J, leaving 19 bases between. The CDR3 is 16 amino acids. The V gene's germline CDR1 is ENHRY and CDR2 SYGVKD. CDR3 DNA sequence: TGTGCCATCAGTGAAGGAGCAGGGGACCGACCGTATGGCTACACCTTC. Translated, it gives CAISEGAGDRPYGYTF.

This chain uses TRBV9 with TRBJ2-2, with D possibly matching TRBD1 (6 bases). This CDR3 comprises 14 residues. Trimming cost V 4 bases and J 6 bases, with 13 bases left between them. The germline gives CDR1 SGDLS, CDR2 YYNGEE. CDR3 loop: CASSSRGYAGELFF. CDR3 DNA: TGTGCCAGCAGCTCTAGGGGGTATGCCGGGGAGCTGTTTTTT.

The chain is built from TRBV18 and TRBJ1-4; 8 nucleotides line up with TRBD1. Germline CDR1 is KGHSH and CDR2 is LQKENI. This CDR3 comprises 15 residues. With 2 bases clipped from V and 6 bases from J, the junction kept 5 bases outside the gene matches. Here the CDR3 DNA reads TGTGCCAGCTCACCAGCGCAGGGGGCCTATGAAAAACTGTTTTTT. This sequence encodes CASSPAQGAYEKLFF.

The V call is TRBV4-3, the J call TRBJ2-5; tentative D call: TRBD1 (6 bases). V lost 3 bases, J lost 4 bases, and 18 bases lay in between. The CDR3 consists of 16 residues. CDR1 is LGHNA, CDR2 YSLEER, per germline. CDR3 sequence (DNA): TGCGCCAGCAGCCAGGGGGCTCTCGTGGGAAGAGAGACCCAGTACTTC. Protein sequence: CASSQGALVGRETQYF.

The table lists this clone with a few counts. The rearrangement joins TRBV30 to TRBJ2-1, with 12 positions matching TRBD2. CDR3 length: 16 amino acids. The junction had 7 bases not matched to a gene; V was cut back by 4 bases and J by 3 bases. Germline V gene sequence: CDR1 GTSNPN, CDR2 SVGIG (reference sequence). In DNA form, the CDR3 reads TGTGCCTGGACTAGCGGGGGGGGGTCGTTCTACAATGAGCAGTTCTTC. Protein sequence: CAWTSGGGSFYNEQFF.

J is TRBJ2-5 and V is TRBV4-1; 13 bases fit TRBD2. Looked up from germline, CDR1 is MGHRA and CDR2 is YSYEKL. V was clipped by 0 bases and J by 7 bases; unmatched bases: 5. This CDR3 spans 16 amino acids. The CDR3 bases are TGCGCCAGCAGCCAAGAAAGACTAGCGGGGGGTACGACCCAGTACTTC. This codes for CASSQERLAGGTTQYF.

The V call is TRBV6-1, the J call TRBJ1-5; perhaps TRBD1 as D (6 bases). V dropped 6 bases and J dropped 3 bases, with 15 bases sitting between them. The CDR3 is 15 residues long. Looked up from germline, CDR1 is MNHNS and CDR2 is SASEGT. CDR3 DNA sequence: TGTGCCAGCAGCCCAGGGGCAGGCCTCAATCAGCCCCAGCATTTT. Amino acid sequence: CASSPGAGLNQPQHF.

The rearrangement joins TRBV5-1 to TRBJ2-4; D perhaps matches TRBD2 (6 bases). The CDR3 is 14 amino acids. V was clipped by 0 bases and J by 7 bases, with 11 bases between them. Germline values: CDR1 SGHRS, CDR2 YFSETQ. CDR3 sequence (DNA): TGCGCCAGCAGCTTGGTGGCAGGGAGGAACATTCAGTACTTC. Translated, it gives CASSLVAGRNIQYF.